Below, 15 T cell receptor beta chains from the same sample are listed, as sequenced in a study of beta chain features in type 1 diabetes. Reverse transcribing all isolated RNA meant expressed TCRB transcripts were sequenced. Produced via immunoSEQ multiplex PCR; TCRdb's table is partial and in-frame only. The sample shows 850,000 to 900,000 clones, about a sixth of them seen only once. Sample: naive CD4+ T cells from blood. All receptors derive from a woman under 30 in good health.

V is TRBV28 and J is TRBJ2-6; no clear D. V was trimmed by 3 bases and J by 4 bases, leaving 10 bases between them. The CDR3 has 15 amino acids. Germline V gene data show CDR1 as MDHEN and CDR2 as SYDVKM. This CDR3 is CASSFPGTGANVLTF. The CDR3 DNA reads TGTGCCAGCAGTTTCCCAGGTACGGGGGCCAACGTCCTGACTTTC.

The chain has TRBV19 and TRBJ2-2, with a tentative D call TRBD1 (6 bases). Trimming took off 7 bases at V and 2 bases at J, with 11 bases between the two ends. Germline V gene sequence: CDR1 LNHDA, CDR2 SQIVND (reference sequence). The CDR3 runs to 14 residues. CDR3 DNA sequence: TGTGCCAGTACTGTAGGGGGAAACACCGGGGAGCTGTTTTTT. Its translation is CASTVGGNTGELFF.

This clone was detected once. The chain recombines TRBV21-1 with TRBJ2-7; TRBD2 reflects the table's D call only, with no check against the DNA. TRBV21-1 is flagged as a pseudogene. CDR3 length: 16 amino acids. The CDR3 loop reads CASSKGASGRVYEQYF. Written as DNA, the CDR3 is TGTGCCAGCAGCAAGGGGGCTAGCGGGAGGGTATACGAGCAGTACTTC.

The chain employs TRBV6-5 and TRBJ2-1; 7 positions agree with TRBD2. J lost 6 bases, V lost 1 base, and 6 bases had no gene match. The CDR3 loop spans 15 amino acids. Per the germline V gene, CDR1 is MNHEY and CDR2 is SVGAGI. CDR3 sequence reads: CASSYFGGRANEQFF. The CDR3 DNA reads TGTGCCAGCAGTTACTTCGGCGGGAGAGCCAATGAGCAGTTCTTC.

This chain connects TRBV5-1 to TRBJ2-5; a weak D match, TRBD1 (6 bases). Germline CDR1 reads SGHRS; CDR2 reads YFSETQ. V was cut by 4 bases and J by 0 bases, with 10 bases left in between. The CDR3 spans 14 residues. The CDR3 loop is CASSLTGDQETQYF. The CDR3 region has the DNA TGCGCCAGCAGCCTGACAGGAGACCAAGAGACCCAGTACTTC.

This clone came up a few times. The chain combines TRBV6-5 with TRBJ1-2, with TRBD1 identical over 8 bases. The ends lost 9 bases at V and 2 bases at J; junction bases unmatched: 8. This CDR3 comprises 14 residues. CDR1 is MNHEY, CDR2 SVGAGI, per germline. CDR3 loop: CASSRTGRNYGYTF. The CDR3 coding sequence is TGTGCCAGTTCACGGACAGGGAGAAACTATGGCTACACCTTC.

This clone showed up just a few times. This chain uses TRBV28 with TRBJ2-7; 7 positions match TRBD1. This CDR3 region has 13 residues. Germline trimming cut 8 bases from V and 1 base from J; bases unmatched to any gene: 5. The germline gives CDR1 MDHEN, CDR2 SYDVKM. The CDR3 bases are TGTGCCAGCGGGCCGGGACAGTCCTACGAGCAGTACTTC. It is translated as CASGPGQSYEQYF.

In its sample, this clone was seen a few times. The V call is TRBV4-2, the J call TRBJ1-1, with TRBD1 matching 7 bases. Unmatched junction bases numbered 2, after V lost 4 bases and J lost 0 bases. This CDR3 has 14 amino acids. The germline V gene encodes CDR1 LGHNA and CDR2 YNFKEQ. The CDR3 protein is CASSRQGMNTEAFF. CDR3 sequence (DNA): TGTGCCAGCAGCCGACAGGGAATGAACACTGAAGCTTTCTTT.

In this sample, this clone turned up a few times. In DNA form, the CDR3 reads TGTGCCAGCAGCTTAGGGCGGCAGGGCTACAATGAGCAGTTCTTC. Protein sequence: CASSLGRQGYNEQFF. The chain is built from TRBV13 and TRBJ2-1, with TRBD1 as a possible D gene (5 bases). CDR1 is PRHDT and CDR2 is FYEKMQ in the germline V gene (reference sequence). Trimming took off 0 bases at V and 3 bases at J, with 9 bases between the two ends. This CDR3 is 15 amino acids long.

The rearrangement links TRBV4-3 to TRBJ2-1, with a tentative D call TRBD2 (6 bases). CDR3 length: 17 amino acids. Germline loops: CDR1 LGHNA, CDR2 YSLEER. Trimming removed 0 bases from V and 3 bases from J, with 15 bases in between. CDR3 sequence: CASSQDPLSGIYNEQFF. The CDR3 DNA sequence: TGCGCCAGCAGCCAAGATCCACTTAGCGGAATCTACAATGAGCAGTTCTTC.

This clone was counted between two and nine times. The sample carries other DNA sequences with the same CDR3. The rearrangement joins TRBV2 to TRBJ2-7, with D unclear. CDR1 and CDR2 from the germline V gene are SNHLY and FYNNEI. This CDR3 has 12 amino acids. Trimming left V 0 bases short and J 4 bases short, with 4 bases between. The CDR3 bases are TGTGCCAGCAGTGAAGCAGGGTACGAGCAGTACTTC. Amino acid sequence: CASSEAGYEQYF.

This clone occurred a few times. This chain joins TRBV7-9 and TRBJ2-3; TRBD2 aligns across 7 bases. From germline, CDR1 is SEHNR and CDR2 FQNEAQ (reference sequence). This CDR3 is built from 13 residues. V dropped 5 bases and J dropped 6; count of bases not matched to a gene: 5. The CDR3 coding sequence is TGTGCCAGCAGCCACCCCGGGGGGGATACGCAGTATTTT. This sequence encodes CASSHPGGDTQYF.

This chain uses TRBV18 with TRBJ2-5; TRBD2 agrees at 7 bases. Germline V gives CDR1 KGHSH, CDR2 LQKENI. V lost 10 bases to trimming and J lost 1 base; unmatched junction nucleotides: 0. The CDR3 runs 11 residues. The chain's CDR3 is CATGGQETQYF. The CDR3 DNA follows: TGTGCCACGGGGGGCCAAGAGACCCAGTACTTC.

This clone was counted between two and nine times. This chain joins TRBV28 and TRBJ1-2; tentative D call: TRBD1 (6 bases). The CDR3 has 14 residues. Germline-derived CDR1 and CDR2 are MDHEN and SYDVKM. The V gene lost 7 bases and the J gene lost 4 bases, with 16 bases spanning the gap. The CDR3 bases are TGTGCCAGCAAAGAACAGGGACCCATCTATGGCTACACCTTC. This codes for CASKEQGPIYGYTF.

This clone was seen more than once but under ten times. V is TRBV5-1 and J is TRBJ2-1, with D hard to call. From germline, CDR1 is SGHRS and CDR2 YFSETQ. The germline V and J ends were trimmed by 2 bases and 10 bases, with 16 bases remaining between them. This CDR3 is 14 amino acids long. CDR3 sequence (DNA): TGCGCCAGCAGCTTAAGGACCCATGATGCCGAGCAGTTCTTC. Translating it yields CASSLRTHDAEQFF. Variable domain in full (rest from reference TRBV5-1 and TRBJ2-1): KAGVTQTPRYLIKTRGQQVTLSCSPISGHRSVSWYQQTPGQGLQFLFEYFSETQRNKGNFPGRFSGRQFSNSRSEMNVSTLELGDSALYLCASSLRTHDAEQFFGPGTRLTVL.